These 25 T cell receptor beta chains came from one sample sequenced in a study of technical replicates of blood from a handful of donors. Sequenced by immunoSEQ multiplex PCR; TCRdb stores in-frame clones only, minus some. The table includes 83,000 or so clones, approximately 94% detected once. Sequencing was performed on T cells isolated from PBMCs. The receptor set was obtained from a human donor in good health.

The CDR3 region has the DNA TGTGCCAGCAGCAACCGCCCCCCTCCGGAGGGGGCGGGTGAGCAGTACTTC. Translated: CASSNRPPPEGAGEQYF. The chain couples TRBV7-6 to TRBJ2-7, with a weak D call TRBD1 (7 bases). This CDR3 region has 17 residues. The V gene lost 5 bases and the J gene lost 7 bases, with 27 bases spanning the gap. Germline V gene lookup returns CDR1 SGHVS and CDR2 FNYEAQ.

The gene calls are TRBV2 and TRBJ1-2, with D possibly being TRBD1 (6 bases). Germline V lookup: CDR1 SNHLY, CDR2 FYNNEI. There are 12 residues in the CDR3. V was clipped by 10 bases and J by 7 bases, with 16 bases between them. This CDR3 is CATPGTPSGYTF. The CDR3, as DNA: TGTGCCACGCCCGGGACACCCTCTGGCTACACCTTC. Full variable domain (remainder filled in from reference TRBV2 and TRBJ1-2): EPEVTQTPSHQVTQMGQEVILRCVPISNHLYFYWYRQILGQKVEFLVSFYNNEISEKSEIFDDQFSVERPDGSNFTLKIRSTKLEDSAMYFCATPGTPSGYTFGSGTRLTVV.

J is TRBJ1-2 and V is TRBV23-1; D is undetermined. TRBV23-1 is designated an ORF whose function remains uncertain. The germline V and J ends were trimmed by 6 bases and 0 bases, with 8 bases remaining between them. This CDR3 has 13 residues. The CDR3 sequence: CASSTWSNYGYTF. CDR3 sequence (DNA): TGCGCCAGCAGCACTTGGTCTAACTATGGCTACACCTTC.

This chain connects TRBV6-5 to TRBJ2-1, with D maybe TRBD1 (7 bases). Germline assignment: CDR1 MNHEY and CDR2 SVGAGI. V lost 0 bases to trimming and J lost 6 bases, with 15 bases between them. This CDR3 is 16 amino acids long. CDR3 in DNA: TGTGCCAGCAGTTACTCGGGCAGGGGGGTCGGCAATGAGCAGTTCTTC. Encoded protein: CASSYSGRGVGNEQFF.

The chain uses TRBV19 and TRBJ2-3; no firm D call. Germline assignment: CDR1 LNHDA and CDR2 SQIVND (reference sequence). V lost 3 bases to trimming and J lost 1 base, with 8 bases between them. The CDR3 consists of 14 residues. The CDR3 sequence: CASSMSLGTDTQYF. The CDR3, as DNA: TGTGCCAGTAGTATGTCACTTGGCACAGATACGCAGTATTTT.

The chain carries TRBV6-5 and TRBJ1-5; 8 bases align to TRBD1. With V trimmed by 6 bases and J by 5 bases, 6 bases remained unmatched. The CDR3 has 14 residues. From germline, CDR1 is MNHEY and CDR2 SVGAGI. The CDR3 region is CASRDREHDQPQHF. CDR3 DNA: TGTGCCAGCAGGGACAGGGAACATGATCAGCCCCAGCATTTT.

The CDR3 here is CASRLQGALGGYTF. For the CDR3, the DNA is TGTGCCAGCAGATTACAGGGGGCTCTGGGTGGCTACACCTTC. The chain couples TRBV6-5 to TRBJ1-2, with 9 bases lining up with TRBD1. V lost 6 bases to trimming and J lost 7 bases; unmatched junction nucleotides: 9. Germline CDR1 and CDR2: MNHEY and SVGAGI. This CDR3 comprises 14 residues.

This sequence joins TRBV21-1 and TRBJ1-3. TRBV21-1 is a recognized pseudogene. The CDR3 covers 13 residues. CDR3: CASERGSGNTIYF. Written as DNA, the CDR3 is TGTGCCTCAGAACGGGGTTCTGGAAACACCATATATTTT.

CDR3 DNA: TGTGCCAGCAGCTTAATTCAGGGAGCCAAAAACATTCAGTACTTC. It is translated as CASSLIQGAKNIQYF. This chain joins TRBV11-2 and TRBJ2-4, with TRBD1 as a possible D gene (5 bases). The germline gives CDR1 SGHAT, CDR2 FQNNGV. The length of the CDR3 is 15 residues. V lost 2 bases, J lost 0 bases, and 8 bases lay in between.

DNA of the CDR3: TGTGCCAGCAGCTTTCAGGTGGCGAACACTGAAGCTTTCTTT. It encodes CASSFQVANTEAFF. The chain employs TRBV5-8 and TRBJ1-1; D gene unclear. Germline V gene sequence: CDR1 SGHTS, CDR2 YDEGEE. CDR3 length: 14 residues. Trimming shortened V by 2 bases and J by 1 base, and 9 bases separated the two germline ends.

The chain links TRBV4-2 to TRBJ2-1; TRBD2 matches 7 bases. Trimming cost V 3 bases and J 9 bases; bases outside gene matches: 17. Germline V gene data show CDR1 as LGHNA and CDR2 as YNFKEQ. This CDR3 has 17 amino acids. CDR3 nucleotide sequence: TGTGCCAGCAGCCACGACGAAGGCGGGAGTACTTATTCTGAGCAGTTCTTC. Translated, it gives CASSHDEGGSTYSEQFF.

The chain combines TRBV11-3 with TRBJ2-5; 8 bases are shared with TRBD2. Per germline, CDR1 SGHNT and CDR2 YENEEA. J lost 0 bases, V lost 4 bases, and 7 bases had no gene match. This CDR3 contains 16 residues. Written as DNA, the CDR3 is TGTGCCAGCAGCTCTCATCGGGGGGGAAACCAAGAGACCCAGTACTTC. Its translation is CASSSHRGGNQETQYF.

The chain has TRBV29-1 and TRBJ2-4, with 8 bases fitting TRBD1. CDR1 is SQVTM, CDR2 ANQGSEA, per germline. The V gene end was trimmed by 3 bases and the J gene end by 4 bases; junction bases not matched to a gene: 8. This CDR3 is built from 15 residues. The CDR3 DNA is TGCAGCGTTGAGAGGGCCAGGGGGCCTAAAAACATTCAGTACTTC. Its protein is CSVERARGPKNIQYF.

This sequence joins TRBV29-1 and TRBJ1-1; 9 bases fit TRBD1. Trimming cost V 6 bases and J 5 bases; bases outside gene matches: 10. The CDR3 has 14 residues. The V gene's germline CDR1 is SQVTM and CDR2 ANQGSEA. CDR3 DNA sequence: TGCAGCGTCAACCTGTGGGACAGGGAAACTGAAGCTTTCTTT. Translated: CSVNLWDRETEAFF.

The chain links TRBV7-9 to TRBJ2-3; no reliable D call. Germline CDR1 and CDR2: SEHNR and FQNEAQ (reference sequence). V lost 4 bases to trimming and J lost 6 bases, with 17 bases between them. The CDR3 is 15 residues long. The CDR3 region is CASSYPILVADTQYF. Here the CDR3 DNA reads TGTGCCAGCAGCTACCCAATACTCGTCGCGGATACGCAGTATTTT.

The chain combines TRBV5-1 with TRBJ1-3; D possibly corresponds to TRBD1 (6 bases). CDR1 and CDR2 (germline): SGHRS, YFSETQ. The CDR3 is 18 residues long. V lost 0 bases, J lost 3 bases, and 19 bases lay in between. This CDR3 reads CASSLASTGPIYGNTIYF. DNA for the CDR3: TGCGCCAGCAGCTTGGCCTCGACAGGACCAATTTATGGAAACACCATATATTTT.

V usage is TRBV4-1 and J usage is TRBJ2-3, with D possibly matching TRBD2 (7 bases). With 1 base removed from V and 1 base from J, the gap between germline ends came to 15 bases. The CDR3 consists of 17 residues. From germline, CDR1 is MGHRA and CDR2 YSYEKL. The CDR3 is CASSQGPGGRRTDTQYF. The CDR3 coding sequence is TGCGCCAGCAGCCAAGGCCCCGGGGGGCGTCGCACAGATACGCAGTATTTT.

This clone appeared a single time. The rearrangement links TRBV2 to TRBJ1-4; D uncertain. CDR3 length: 12 amino acids. The ends were cut back, 1 base at V and 8 bases at J, with 5 bases in the middle. Germline V CDR1 and CDR2: SNHLY, FYNNEI. The CDR3 DNA sequence: TGTGCCAGCAGTGAAGTTCGGGAAAAACTGTTTTTT. It codes for CASSEVREKLFF.

The V call is TRBV6-1, the J call TRBJ1-2; 7 bases are shared with TRBD1. With V trimmed by 8 bases and J by 1 base, 7 bases remained unmatched. CDR1 and CDR2 (germline): MNHNS, SASEGT. CDR3 length equals 14 residues. DNA for the CDR3: TGTGCCAGCGGTGGGGGACAGAGTAACTATGGCTACACCTTC. Its protein product is CASGGGQSNYGYTF.

CDR3 in amino acids: CASSLARTGPPYEQYF. The CDR3 region has the DNA TGTGCCAGCAGCTTAGCCAGGACAGGGCCTCCCTACGAGCAGTACTTC. This chain uses TRBV7-9 with TRBJ2-7; 8 bases align to TRBD1. CDR3 length equals 16 residues. J was trimmed by 2 bases and V by 0 bases; bases with no gene match: 6. Germline values: CDR1 SEHNR, CDR2 FQNEAQ (reference sequence).

This chain uses TRBV29-1 with TRBJ2-1; TRBD2 agrees at 9 bases. Germline trimming cut 6 bases from V and 0 bases from J; bases unmatched to any gene: 3. The CDR3 runs 14 residues. Germline CDR1 is SQVTM and CDR2 is ANQGSEA. The CDR3 region is CSVLAGNSYNEQFF. The DNA of the CDR3 is TGCAGCGTCCTAGCGGGAAACTCCTACAATGAGCAGTTCTTC.

The V gene is TRBV13, the J gene TRBJ2-7; tentative D call: TRBD2 (6 bases). Trimming removed 5 bases from V and 6 bases from J, with 11 bases in between. In germline, CDR1 is PRHDT, CDR2 FYEKMQ (reference sequence). CDR3 length equals 12 residues. Written as DNA, the CDR3 is TGTGCCAGCAGCGGGGGGAGTGCCGAGCAGTACTTC. Translation gives CASSGGSAEQYF. The full variable domain, its missing parts supplied by reference TRBV13 and TRBJ2-7, is AAGVIQSPRHLIKEKRETATLKCYPIPRHDTVYWYQQGPGQDPQFLISFYEKMQSDKGSIPDRFSAQQFSDYHSELNMSSLELGDSALYFCASSGGSAEQYFGPGTRLTVT.

Only a few counts were recorded for this clone. V usage is TRBV4-1 and J usage is TRBJ1-1; no reliable D call. CDR1 and CDR2 from the germline V gene are MGHRA and YSYEKL. The CDR3 spans 13 residues. V shed 3 bases and J shed 7 bases, with 12 bases lying between them. The CDR3 sequence: CASSQLVHDEAFF. The CDR3 bases are TGCGCCAGCAGCCAGTTGGTACATGATGAAGCTTTCTTT.

This clone was seen more than once but under ten times. The chain couples TRBV4-1 to TRBJ1-5; D unresolved. With 1 base removed from V and 8 bases from J, the gap between germline ends came to 6 bases. Germline-derived CDR1 and CDR2 are MGHRA and YSYEKL. This CDR3 contains 12 residues. The CDR3 reads CASSQGPEPQHF. CDR3 sequence (DNA): TGCGCCAGCAGCCAAGGCCCGGAGCCCCAGCATTTT.

V is TRBV9 and J is TRBJ1-1; 7 nucleotides align to TRBD1. Trimming at V came to 3 bases and at J to 2 bases, leaving 1 base not matched to a gene. Per germline, CDR1 SGDLS and CDR2 YYNGEE. The CDR3 extends over 13 amino acids. This CDR3 is CASSEGANTEAFF. The CDR3 bases are TGTGCCAGCAGCGAGGGGGCCAACACTGAAGCTTTCTTT.